Detailed here is one TCR beta chain. This sample stems from a study of blood T cell repertoires in COVID-19. The wider study: The United States, Italy and Spain were the sources of the acute and convalescent COVID-19 samples. Sample material is recorded as cDNA or gDNA derived from T cells, B-cell-depleted T cells, or PBMCs.

In the original workflow: Reference gene primer amplification in the assay estimated nucleated cell counts. Sequencing was performed with immunoSEQ multiplex PCR; in TCRdb, only in-frame clones are kept and a portion is missing. V, J and clone size derive from that table, while D and trimming were established from the DNA sequence. Of 250,000 to 350,000 clones in the sample, 88% are singletons; the top ten hold under 8%. Germline loops: CDR1 SGHTS, CDR2 YDEGEE. This CDR3 region has 14 residues. The V end lost 2 bases, the J end lost 3 bases, and 9 bases lay between the germline ends. V gene TRBV5-8 combines with J gene TRBJ1-5; D might be TRBD1 (6 bases). The TCR was taken from a woman under 40 who had recovered from COVID-19. Sequencing was done on a sample of peripheral blood. CDR3 loop: CASSLGQLNQPQHF. The CDR3 DNA reads TGTGCCAGCAGCTTAGGACAGCTCAATCAGCCCCAGCATTTT.